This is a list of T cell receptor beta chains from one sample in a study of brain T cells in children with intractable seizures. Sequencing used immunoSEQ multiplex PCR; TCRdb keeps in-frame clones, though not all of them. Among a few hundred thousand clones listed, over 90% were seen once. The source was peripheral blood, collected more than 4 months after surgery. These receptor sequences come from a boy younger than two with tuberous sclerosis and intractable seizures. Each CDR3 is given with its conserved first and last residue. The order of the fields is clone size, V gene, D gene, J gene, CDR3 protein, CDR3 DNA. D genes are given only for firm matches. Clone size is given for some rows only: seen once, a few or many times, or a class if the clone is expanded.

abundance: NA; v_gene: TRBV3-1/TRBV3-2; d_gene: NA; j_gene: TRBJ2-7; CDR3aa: CASSQDTGGHNEQYF; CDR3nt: TGTGCCAGCAGCCAAGATACTGGGGGGCACAACGAGCAGTACTTC
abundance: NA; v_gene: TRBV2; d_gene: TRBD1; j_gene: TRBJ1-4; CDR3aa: CASSEEDRGEGEKLFF; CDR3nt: TGTGCCAGCAGTGAAGAAGACAGGGGCGAGGGAGAAAAACTGTTTTTT
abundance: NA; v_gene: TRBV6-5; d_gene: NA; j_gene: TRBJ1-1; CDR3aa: CASGAATEAFF; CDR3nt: TGTGCCAGCGGGGCGGCCACTGAAGCTTTCTTT
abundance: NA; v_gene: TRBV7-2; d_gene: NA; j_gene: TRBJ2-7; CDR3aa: CASSLGAYGSYEQYF; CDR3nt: TGTGCCAGCAGCTTAGGAGCGTATGGATCCTACGAGCAGTACTTC
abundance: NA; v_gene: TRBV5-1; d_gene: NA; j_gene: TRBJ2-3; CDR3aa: CASSRGDQQYF; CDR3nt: TGCGCCAGCTCTAGGGGCGACCAGCAGTATTTT
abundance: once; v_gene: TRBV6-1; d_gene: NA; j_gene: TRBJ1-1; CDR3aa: CASSDRRMNTEAFF; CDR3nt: TGTGCCAGCAGTGACAGGCGGATGAACACTGAAGCTTTCTTT
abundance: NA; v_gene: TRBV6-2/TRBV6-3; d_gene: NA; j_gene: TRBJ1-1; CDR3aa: CASSSGITEAFF; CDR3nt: TGTGCCAGCAGTTCAGGGATCACTGAAGCTTTCTTT
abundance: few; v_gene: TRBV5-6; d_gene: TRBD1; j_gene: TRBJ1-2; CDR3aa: CASRITGGYGYTF; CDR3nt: TGTGCCAGCAGAATTACAGGGGGCTATGGCTACACCTTC
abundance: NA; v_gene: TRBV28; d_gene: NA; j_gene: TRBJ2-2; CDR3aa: CASSPMGTGELFF; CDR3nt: TGTGCCAGCAGTCCAATGGGGACCGGGGAGCTGTTTTTT
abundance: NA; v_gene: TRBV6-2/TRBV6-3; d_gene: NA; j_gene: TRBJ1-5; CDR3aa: CASSYGVTPLGRSNQPQHF; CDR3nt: TGTGCCAGCAGTTATGGAGTCACTCCCTTAGGACGGAGCAATCAGCCCCAGCATTTT
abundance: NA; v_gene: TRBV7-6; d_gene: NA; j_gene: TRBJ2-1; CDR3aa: CASSLAPVGYNEQFF; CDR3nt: TGTGCCAGCAGCTTAGCTCCGGTGGGCTACAATGAGCAGTTCTTC
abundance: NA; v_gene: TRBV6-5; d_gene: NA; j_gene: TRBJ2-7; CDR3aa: CASSLTAGTPLGQYF; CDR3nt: TGTGCCAGCAGTTTGACCGCCGGGACACCCCTGGGGCAGTACTTC
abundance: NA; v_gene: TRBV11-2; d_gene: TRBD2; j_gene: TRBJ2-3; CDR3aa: CASTPGVAGHEADTQYF; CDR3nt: TGTGCCAGCACCCCCGGGGTAGCGGGACACGAGGCAGATACGCAGTATTTT
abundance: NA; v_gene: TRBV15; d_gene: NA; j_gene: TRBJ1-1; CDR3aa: CATRPQAMNTEAFF; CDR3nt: TGTGCCACTAGACCGCAGGCGATGAACACTGAAGCTTTCTTT
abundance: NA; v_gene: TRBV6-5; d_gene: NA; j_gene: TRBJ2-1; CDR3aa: CASSRGPYNEQFF; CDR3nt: TGTGCCAGCAGTCGAGGGCCCTACAATGAGCAGTTCTTC
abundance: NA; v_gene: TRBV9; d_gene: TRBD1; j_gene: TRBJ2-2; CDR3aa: CASSDGAVDRAGELFF; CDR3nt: TGTGCCAGCAGCGACGGCGCAGTCGACAGGGCCGGGGAGCTGTTTTTT
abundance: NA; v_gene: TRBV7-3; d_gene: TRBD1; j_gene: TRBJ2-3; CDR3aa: CASSFRDRVTDTQYF; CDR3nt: TGTGCCAGCAGCTTCCGGGACAGGGTCACAGATACGCAGTATTTT
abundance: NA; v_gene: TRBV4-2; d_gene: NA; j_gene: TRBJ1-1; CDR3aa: CASSQEHRNTEAFF; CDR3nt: TGTGCCAGCAGCCAAGAACACCGTAACACTGAAGCTTTCTTT
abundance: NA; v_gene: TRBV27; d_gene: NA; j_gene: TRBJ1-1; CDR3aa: CASSLFFRGSRTYTEAFF; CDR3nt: TGTGCCAGCAGTTTATTTTTTCGGGGTTCTAGGACCTACACTGAAGCTTTCTTT
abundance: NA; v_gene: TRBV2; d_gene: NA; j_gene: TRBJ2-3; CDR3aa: CASSEDQGDTQYF; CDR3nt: TGTGCCAGCAGTGAAGACCAGGGGGATACGCAGTATTTT
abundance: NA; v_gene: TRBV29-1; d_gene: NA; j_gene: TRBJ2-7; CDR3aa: CSVCESLFYEQYF; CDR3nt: TGCAGCGTTTGCGAGTCACTCTTTTACGAGCAGTACTTT
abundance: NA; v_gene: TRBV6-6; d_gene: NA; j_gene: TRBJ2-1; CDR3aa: CASSYQPSYNEQFF; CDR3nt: TGTGCCAGCAGTTATCAGCCCTCCTACAATGAGCAGTTCTTC
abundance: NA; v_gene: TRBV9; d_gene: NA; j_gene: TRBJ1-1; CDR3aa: CASSTHVGNTEAFF; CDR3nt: TGTGCCAGCAGCACCCATGTAGGGAACACTGAAGCTTTCTTT
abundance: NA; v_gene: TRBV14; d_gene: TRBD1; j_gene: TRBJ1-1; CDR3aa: CASSQYRGNEAFF; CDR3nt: TGTGCCAGCAGCCAATACAGGGGGAATGAAGCTTTCTTT
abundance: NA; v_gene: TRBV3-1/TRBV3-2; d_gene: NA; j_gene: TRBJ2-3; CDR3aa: CASSQGLRYTDTQYF; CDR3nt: TGTGCCAGCAGCCAAGGGCTTAGATACACAGATACGCAGTATTTT
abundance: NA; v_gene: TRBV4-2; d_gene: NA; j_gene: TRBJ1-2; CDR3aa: CASSQDGGTGSLGYTF; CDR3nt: TGTGCCAGCAGCCAAGATGGGGGGACGGGGAGTTTAGGCTACACCTTC
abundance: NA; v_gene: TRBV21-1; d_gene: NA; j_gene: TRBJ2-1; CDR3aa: CASSKSGLAGGPFSLGDEQFF; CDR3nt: TGTGCCAGCAGCAAAAGCGGGCTAGCGGGGGGGCCTTTCTCCTTAGGGGATGAGCAGTTCTTC
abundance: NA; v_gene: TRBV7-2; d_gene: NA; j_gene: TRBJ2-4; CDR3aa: CASSFSASIAKNIQYF; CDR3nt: TGTGCCAGCAGCTTTTCAGCGTCCATAGCCAAAAACATTCAGTACTTC
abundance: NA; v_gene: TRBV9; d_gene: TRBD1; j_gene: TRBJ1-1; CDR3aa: CASSSGTGGVNTEAFF; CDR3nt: TGTGCCAGCAGCTCCGGGACAGGGGGTGTGAACACTGAAGCTTTCTTT
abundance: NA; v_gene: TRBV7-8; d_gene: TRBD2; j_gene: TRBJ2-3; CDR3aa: CASSLVANGGAGNTDTQYF; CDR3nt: TGTGCCAGCAGCTTAGTGGCTAACGGGGGGGCCGGTAACACAGATACGCAGTATTTT
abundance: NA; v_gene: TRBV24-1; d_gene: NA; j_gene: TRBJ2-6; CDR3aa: CATSDFVGSGANVLTF; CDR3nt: TGTGCCACCAGTGATTTTGTAGGCTCTGGGGCCAACGTCCTGACTTTC
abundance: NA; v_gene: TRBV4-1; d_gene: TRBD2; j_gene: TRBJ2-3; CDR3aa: CASSHRTSASTDTQYF; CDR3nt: TGCGCCAGCAGCCACAGGACTAGCGCTAGCACAGATACGCAGTATTTT
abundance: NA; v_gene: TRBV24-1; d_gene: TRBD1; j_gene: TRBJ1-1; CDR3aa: CATSDSTGDNTEAFF; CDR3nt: TGTGCCACCAGTGATTCGACAGGGGATAACACTGAAGCTTTCTTT
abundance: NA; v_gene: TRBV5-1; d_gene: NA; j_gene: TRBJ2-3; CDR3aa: CASSRGESTDTQYF; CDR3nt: TGCGCCAGCAGCCGGGGAGAGAGCACAGATACGCAGTATTTT
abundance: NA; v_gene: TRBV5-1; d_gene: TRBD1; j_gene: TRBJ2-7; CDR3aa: CASSSDRANEQYF; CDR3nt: TGCGCCAGCAGTTCCGACAGGGCCAACGAGCAGTACTTC
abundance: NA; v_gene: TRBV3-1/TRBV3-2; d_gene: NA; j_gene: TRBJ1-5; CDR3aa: CASSQLGRNQPQHF; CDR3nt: TGTGCCAGCAGCCAATTAGGGCGCAATCAGCCCCAGCATTTT
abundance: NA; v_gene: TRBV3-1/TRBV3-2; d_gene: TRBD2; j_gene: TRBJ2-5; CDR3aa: CASSQSTSGSETQYF; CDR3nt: TGTGCCAGCAGCCAATCGACTAGCGGGAGTGAGACCCAGTACTTC
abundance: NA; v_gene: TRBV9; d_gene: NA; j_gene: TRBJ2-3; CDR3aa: CASSVEGYTDTQYF; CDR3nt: TGTGCCAGCAGCGTAGAGGGGTACACAGATACGCAGTATTTT
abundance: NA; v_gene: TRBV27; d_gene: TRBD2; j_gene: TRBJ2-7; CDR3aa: CASSGTTDSYEQYF; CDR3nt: TGTGCCAGCAGCGGGACTACCGACTCCTACGAGCAGTACTTC
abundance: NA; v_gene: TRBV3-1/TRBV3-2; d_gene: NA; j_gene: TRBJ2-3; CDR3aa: CASSQAQRTDTQYF; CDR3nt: TGTGCCAGCAGCCAAGCCCAAAGGACAGATACGCAGTATTTT
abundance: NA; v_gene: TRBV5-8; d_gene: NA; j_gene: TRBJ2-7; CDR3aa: CASSKDTSYEQYF; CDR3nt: TGTGCCAGCAGCAAGGACACGAGCTACGAGCAGTACTTC
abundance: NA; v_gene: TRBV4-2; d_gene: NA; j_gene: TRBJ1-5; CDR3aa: CASSQGVGQPQHF; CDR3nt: TGTGCCAGCAGCCAGGGGGTCGGTCAGCCCCAGCATTTT
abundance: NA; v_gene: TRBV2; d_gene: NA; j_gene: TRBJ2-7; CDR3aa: CASRRGEGVYEQYF; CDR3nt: TGTGCCAGCAGGAGGGGGGAGGGGGTTTACGAGCAGTACTTC
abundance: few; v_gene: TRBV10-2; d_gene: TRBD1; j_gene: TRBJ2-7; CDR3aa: CASSESGGFSEQYF; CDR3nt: TGCGCCAGCAGTGAGTCAGGGGGCTTTAGCGAGCAGTACTTC
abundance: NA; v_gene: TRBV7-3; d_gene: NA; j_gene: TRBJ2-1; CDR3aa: CASSLYPARNEQFF; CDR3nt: TGTGCCAGCAGCTTATATCCAGCTCGTAATGAGCAGTTCTTC
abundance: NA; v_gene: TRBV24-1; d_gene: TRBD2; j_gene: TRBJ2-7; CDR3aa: CATSDVASGSDEQYF; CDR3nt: TGTGCCACCAGTGACGTCGCTAGCGGGAGTGACGAGCAGTACTTC
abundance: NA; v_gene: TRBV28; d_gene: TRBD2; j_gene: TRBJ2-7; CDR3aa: CASSQWTSGTHEQYF; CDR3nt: TGTGCCAGCAGTCAATGGACTAGCGGGACACACGAGCAGTACTTC
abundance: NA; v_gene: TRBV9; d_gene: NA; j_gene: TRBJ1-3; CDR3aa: CASSPDPYSGNTIYF; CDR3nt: TGTGCCAGCAGCCCAGACCCATACTCTGGAAACACCATATATTTT
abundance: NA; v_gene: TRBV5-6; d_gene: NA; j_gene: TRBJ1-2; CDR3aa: CASSFGNYGYTF; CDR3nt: TGTGCCAGCAGCTTTGGCAACTATGGCTACACCTTC
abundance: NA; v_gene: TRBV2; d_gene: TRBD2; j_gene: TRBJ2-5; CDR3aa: CASTQRLAGLAGGETQYF; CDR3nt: TGTGCCAGCACACAACGCCTCGCCGGACTAGCGGGGGGAGAGACCCAGTACTTC
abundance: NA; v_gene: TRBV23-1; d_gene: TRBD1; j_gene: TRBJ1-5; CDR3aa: CASIRTRDRPQYQPQHF; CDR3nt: TGCGCCAGCATACGAACCCGGGACAGGCCTCAGTATCAGCCCCAGCATTTT
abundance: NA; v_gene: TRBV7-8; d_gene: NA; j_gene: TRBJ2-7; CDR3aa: CASSLARDTPYEQYF; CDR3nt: TGTGCCAGCAGCTTAGCCCGGGACACCCCATACGAGCAGTACTTC
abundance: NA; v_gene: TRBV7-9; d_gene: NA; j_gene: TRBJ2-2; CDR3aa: CASSLEPGKLTGELFF; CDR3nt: TGTGCCAGCAGCTTAGAACCCGGAAAACTCACCGGGGAGCTGTTTTTT
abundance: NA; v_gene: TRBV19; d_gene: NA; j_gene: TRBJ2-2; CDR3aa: CASTTFSTGELFF; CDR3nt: TGTGCCAGTACGACCTTTAGTACCGGGGAGCTGTTTTTT